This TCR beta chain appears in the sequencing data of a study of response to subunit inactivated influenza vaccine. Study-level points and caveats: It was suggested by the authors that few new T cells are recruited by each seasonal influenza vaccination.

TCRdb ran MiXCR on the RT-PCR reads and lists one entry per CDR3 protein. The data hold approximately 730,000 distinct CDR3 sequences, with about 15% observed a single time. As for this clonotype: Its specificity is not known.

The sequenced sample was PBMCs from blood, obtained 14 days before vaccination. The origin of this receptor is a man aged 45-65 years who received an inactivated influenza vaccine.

CDR3 sequence: CSGRGSGHNEQFF. CDR3 nucleotides: TGCAGCGGAAGGGGGAGCGGCCACAATGAGCAGTTCTTC. The genes are TRBV29-1 and TRBJ2-1; TRBD1 might be the D (6 bases). Germline V gene lookup returns CDR1 SQVTM and CDR2 ANQGSEA. The CDR3 loop spans 13 amino acids. V dropped 7 bases and J dropped 5 bases, with 15 bases sitting between them.